The rows below give T cell receptor beta chains drawn from one sample of a study of radiation and T cells in renal cell carcinoma. Only in-frame clones appear in the TCRdb table, and some are missing; sequencing was by immunoSEQ multiplex PCR. The sample includes some 72,000 clones, 82% of them seen just once. The sequencing used blood, collected from a patient whose treatment included radiotherapy and nephrectomy. These receptors all stem from a man aged 60 to 69 with renal cell carcinoma. The CDR3 runs from the conserved cysteine through the conserved F or W. The D gene is left open where the match is weak. Rows give clone size only sometimes, using once, few, many, or a class for an expanded clone.

V gene,clone size,J gene,D gene,CDR3 DNA,CDR3 protein
TRBV7-2,once,TRBJ2-7,.,TGTGCCAGCAGCTTAGTCCCCGAATCCTACGAGCAGTACTTC,CASSLVPESYEQYF
TRBV7-2,once,TRBJ2-7,TRBD1,TGTGCCAGCAGCTTAGAGGGGGCGGTTACCTACGAGCAGTACTTC,CASSLEGAVTYEQYF
TRBV6-4,.,TRBJ2-3,TRBD2,TGTGCCAGCAGTCCGGGACTAGCGGACACAGATACGCAGTATTTT,CASSPGLADTDTQYF
TRBV9,.,TRBJ2-2,TRBD2,TGTGCCAGCAGTTACATCAGCGGGAGGGACACCGGGGAGCTGTTTTTT,CASSYISGRDTGELFF
TRBV4-1,.,TRBJ2-3,TRBD1,TGCGCCAGCAGCCCCTACGACAGGGCGGAAGATACGCAGTATTTT,CASSPYDRAEDTQYF
TRBV27,.,TRBJ2-1,.,TGTGCCAGCAGTTCCGGACAGTCTGAGCAGTTCTTC,CASSSGQSEQFF
TRBV27,.,TRBJ2-5,.,TGTGCCAGCAGTTACGGACTTAGAGAGACCCAGTACTTC,CASSYGLRETQYF
TRBV7-8,.,TRBJ1-3,.,TGTGCCAGCAGCTTAGCGCGCGGGGTGGATCGGAGAAACACCATATATTTT,CASSLARGVDRRNTIYF
TRBV10-2,.,TRBJ2-3,TRBD2,TGCGCCAGCAGCCCAGGACTACCGGGGGGGTTGAATACGCAGTATTTT,CASSPGLPGGLNTQYF
TRBV27,.,TRBJ1-5,.,TGTGCCAGCAGTTTACGTTGGGGTCAGCCCCAGCATTTT,CASSLRWGQPQHF
TRBV5-1,.,TRBJ2-1,TRBD1,TGCGCCAGCGGACAGGGTCAGAGCTCCTACAATGAGCAGTTCTTC,CASGQGQSSYNEQFF
TRBV5-1,few,TRBJ2-3,.,TGCGCCAGCAGCATAAAATACACAGATACGCAGTATTTT,CASSIKYTDTQYF
TRBV20-1,.,TRBJ2-7,.,TGCAGTGCTGAGACAGTTCCCGAGCAGTACTTC,CSAETVPEQYF
TRBV7-2,once,TRBJ2-3,.,TGTGCCAGCAGCTCCGGACGTGAGAATTTT,CASSSGRENF
TRBV15,.,TRBJ1-5,.,TGTGCCACCAGCAGAGATCGCGGGTTCAATCAGCCCCAGCATTTT,CATSRDRGFNQPQHF
TRBV28,.,TRBJ1-2,TRBD1,TGTGCCAGCAGTCCACAGGGGAAGTATCGGGGCTACACCTTC,CASSPQGKYRGYTF
TRBV7-2,.,TRBJ2-2,TRBD2,TGTGCCAGCAGCCCACGGACTAGCGGGTTGGGGGAGCTGTTTTTT,CASSPRTSGLGELFF
TRBV2,.,TRBJ2-1,.,TGTGCCAGCAGCCCAGCGCAGTACAATGAGCAGTTCTTC,CASSPAQYNEQFF
TRBV27,.,TRBJ1-1,TRBD1,TGTGCCAGCAGTCCACATCCCGACAGGGTAGCTTTCTTT,CASSPHPDRVAFF
TRBV5-1,.,TRBJ1-2,.,TGCGCCAGCAGCTTCGGGGCTAACTATGGCTACACCTTC,CASSFGANYGYTF
TRBV2,.,TRBJ2-5,.,TGTGCCAGCAGTGCCCCGGGGGCCCCGGAGACCCAGTACTTC,CASSAPGAPETQYF
TRBV7-6,.,TRBJ1-2,.,TGTGCCAGCAGCCTCGGTGGTTCAGAGCGGGGCTACACCTTC,CASSLGGSERGYTF
TRBV29-1,.,TRBJ1-2,.,TGCAGCGTCGGACGGGCGGAGGTTGGATATGGCTACACCTTC,CSVGRAEVGYGYTF
TRBV6-1,.,TRBJ2-7,.,TGTGCCAGCAGTGAAAGTGTAGCCTTGGATCTTTACGAGCAGTACTTC,CASSESVALDLYEQYF
TRBV7-9,.,TRBJ1-5,.,TGTGCCAGCAGCTACCAGAATCAGCCCCAGCATTTT,CASSYQNQPQHF
TRBV5-6,few,TRBJ2-1,TRBD1,TGTGCCAGCACCGTTCGACAGGGATATTACAATGAGCAGTTCTTC,CASTVRQGYYNEQFF
TRBV19,.,TRBJ2-5,.,TGTGCCAGTAGGGACGGCGGGAAGACCCAGTACTTC,CASRDGGKTQYF
TRBV5-4,once,TRBJ2-7,.,TGTGCCAGCAGCTTCGGCCCTCGGGGTGGGGCAGCGACGCAGTACTTC,CASSFGPRGGAATQYF
TRBV29-1,.,TRBJ2-5,.,TGCAGCGTTGAAGATGGGGGACGTATCCAAGAGACCCAGTACTTC,CSVEDGGRIQETQYF